This paragraph covers one T cell receptor beta chain sequence. Sequencing was performed with immunoSEQ multiplex PCR; in TCRdb, only in-frame clones are kept and a portion is missing. Among about 1,800,000 clones listed, less than 95% were seen once. V gave up 1 base and J gave up 7 bases, with 14 bases separating them. Germline CDR1 and CDR2: MNHNS and SASEGT. The CDR3 spans 15 residues. These data are taken from a study of shared clonotypes between healthy human individuals. On the study more broadly: Sampling drew on donors who were two women and a few men aged 18 to 49.

CD45RO-negative, CCR7-positively selected cells formed the naive CD8 fraction, excluding terminally differentiated effector memory CD45RA+ cells. This receptor was taken from a man aged 18 to 29 in good health. Input material: naive CD8+ T cells sorted from blood. V gene TRBV6-1 combines with J gene TRBJ2-1; D is ambiguous. CDR3: CASSEEKNILNEQFF. CDR3 sequence (DNA): TGTGCCAGCAGTGAAGAAAAGAATATATTGAATGAGCAGTTCTTC.